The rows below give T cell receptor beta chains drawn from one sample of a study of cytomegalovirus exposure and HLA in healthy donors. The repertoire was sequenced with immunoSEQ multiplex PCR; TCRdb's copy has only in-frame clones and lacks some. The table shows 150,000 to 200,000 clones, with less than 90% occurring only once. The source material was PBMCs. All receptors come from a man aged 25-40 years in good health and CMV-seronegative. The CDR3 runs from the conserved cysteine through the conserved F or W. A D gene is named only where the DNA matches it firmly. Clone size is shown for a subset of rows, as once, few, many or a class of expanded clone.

CASSFTGTNTEAFF,TGTGCCAGCAGTTTTACAGGGACCAACACTGAAGCTTTCTTT,TRBJ1-1,TRBV27,-,-
CASSVWTSAANEQFF,TGTGCCAGCAGCGTATGGACTAGCGCAGCCAATGAGCAGTTCTTC,TRBJ2-1,TRBV5-8,-,TRBD2
CASSATGTTDTQYF,TGCGCCAGCAGCGCAACCGGGACTACAGATACGCAGTATTTT,TRBJ2-3,TRBV5-1,few,-
CASSSGLTASPAREQYF,TGTGCCAGCAGTTCGGGACTTACGGCCTCTCCGGCGAGGGAGCAGTACTTC,TRBJ2-7,TRBV27,-,-
CASSRPGQGPLYEQYF,TGTGCCAGCAGTCGGCCGGGACAGGGCCCCCTTTACGAGCAGTACTTC,TRBJ2-7,TRBV27,once,TRBD1
CASSLDWRGARGSYNEQFF,TGTGCCAGCAGCTTAGATTGGCGGGGGGCCCGAGGGTCCTACAATGAGCAGTTCTTC,TRBJ2-1,TRBV7-8,-,TRBD2
CASSPHLSEQFF,TGTGCCAGCAGCCCCCATTTGTCTGAGCAGTTCTTC,TRBJ2-1,TRBV11-3,-,-
CAMGVGLAGAMSTDTQYF,TGTGCCATGGGTGTGGGACTAGCGGGGGCCATGAGCACAGATACGCAGTATTTT,TRBJ2-3,TRBV10-3,-,TRBD2
CASSGGGVRPQHF,TGTGCCAGCAGTGGGGGGGGAGTAAGACCCCAGCATTTT,TRBJ1-5,TRBV2,-,-
CASRTQLGNNEQFF,TGTGCCAGTAGGACCCAACTAGGTAACAATGAGCAGTTCTTC,TRBJ2-1,TRBV19,-,-
CASYRGGSIYEQYF,TGTGCCAGCTACCGAGGCGGGAGTATTTACGAGCAGTACTTC,TRBJ2-7,TRBV6-1,-,TRBD2
CASSDQGPPFNSPLHF,TGTGCCAGCAGTGATCAGGGGCCGCCATTCAATTCACCCCTCCACTTT,TRBJ1-6,TRBV6-1,once,-
CASSPKGSSSGNTIYF,TGTGCCAGTAGTCCCAAGGGGTCCAGCTCTGGAAACACCATATATTTT,TRBJ1-3,TRBV19,-,-
CASSPSEGQRGFRVSGANVLTF,TGTGCCAGCAGCCCCTCGGAGGGACAGAGGGGGTTTAGGGTATCTGGGGCCAACGTCCTGACTTTC,TRBJ2-6,TRBV14,-,-
CASSPQGLAPNTGELFF,TGTGCCAGCAGCCCACAGGGACTAGCACCCAACACCGGGGAGCTGTTTTTT,TRBJ2-2,TRBV4-2,-,TRBD2
CASSLARLADQETQYF,TGCGCCAGCAGCTTGGCCAGGCTAGCGGACCAAGAGACCCAGTACTTC,TRBJ2-5,TRBV5-1,-,TRBD2
CASSEDRYEQYF,TGTGCCAGCAGCGAGGACAGATACGAGCAGTACTTC,TRBJ2-7,TRBV6-1,-,-
CASSQESGGVAYNEQFF,TGTGCCAGCAGCCAAGAGAGCGGGGGAGTTGCCTACAATGAGCAGTTCTTC,TRBJ2-1,TRBV4-2,-,TRBD2
CASTQESSYEQYF,TGCGCCAGCACCCAGGAAAGCTCCTACGAGCAGTACTTC,TRBJ2-7,TRBV5-1,-,-
CASSELRMNTEAFF,TGTGCCAGCAGTGAACTCAGGATGAACACTGAAGCTTTCTTT,TRBJ1-1,TRBV6-1,-,-
CASSKQGLTYEQYF,TGCGCCAGCAGTAAACAGGGGTTAACCTACGAGCAGTACTTC,TRBJ2-7,TRBV5-1,-,TRBD1
CASSLAGDTEAFF,TGTGCCAGCAGCTTGGCCGGGGACACTGAAGCTTTCTTT,TRBJ1-1,TRBV5-5,-,-
CASSNRDGPGLTNEQFF,TGTGCCAGTAGTAACCGGGACGGACCGGGACTGACCAATGAGCAGTTCTTC,TRBJ2-1,TRBV19,-,-
CASKLTSGATDTQYF,TGTGCCAGCAAATTGACTAGCGGGGCCACAGATACGCAGTATTTT,TRBJ2-3,TRBV2,-,TRBD2
CASSHLVSSDEQYF,TGTGCCAGCAGCCACCTCGTGAGCTCCGACGAGCAGTACTTC,TRBJ2-7,TRBV4-2,once,-
CASSSGYGYTF,TGTGCCAGCAGTTCCGGCTATGGCTACACCTTC,TRBJ1-2,TRBV6-5,-,-
CASSPRGTGELFF,TGTGCCAGCTCACCTAGGGGTACCGGGGAGCTGTTTTTT,TRBJ2-2,TRBV18,once,-
CASSESLAGGMDTQYF,TGCGCCAGCAGTGAGTCCCTAGCGGGGGGCATGGATACGCAGTATTTT,TRBJ2-3,TRBV10-1,-,TRBD2
CASSLIGGRYEQYF,TGTGCCAGCAGCTTAATAGGGGGCAGGTACGAGCAGTACTTC,TRBJ2-7,TRBV7-8,-,TRBD1
CASSESRRLIQLFF,TGTGCCAGCAGTGAATCCCGGAGGTTGATACAGCTGTTTTTT,TRBJ2-2,TRBV25-1,-,-
CASSPTLAEAYEQYF,TGTGCCAGTAGTCCTACTCTAGCGGAGGCCTACGAGCAGTACTTC,TRBJ2-7,TRBV19,-,TRBD2
CASSLSGASYNEQFF,TGTGCCAGCAGTCTTAGCGGTGCCTCCTACAATGAGCAGTTCTTC,TRBJ2-1,TRBV7-3,-,-
CASSLPAGRGAFF,TGTGCCAGCAGCTTACCGGCGGGGCGGGGGGCTTTCTTT,TRBJ1-1,TRBV7-6,few,-
CASSLPGTAPGGYTF,TGTGCCAGTAGCCTGCCCGGGACAGCCCCAGGGGGCTACACCTTC,TRBJ1-2,TRBV19,-,TRBD1
CASSFRDSYEQYF,TGTGCCAGCAGCTTTCGGGACTCTTACGAGCAGTACTTC,TRBJ2-7,TRBV7-8,-,-
CASSVGGASGGVYEQYF,TGTGCCAGCAGCGTAGGTGGGGCTAGCGGGGGGGTCTACGAGCAGTACTTC,TRBJ2-7,TRBV9,once,TRBD2
CASSAGGGNQPQHF,TGTGCCAGCAGTGCTGGGGGGGGCAATCAGCCCCAGCATTTT,TRBJ1-5,TRBV6-1,-,-
CASSLTAGEEDNEQFF,TGCGCCAGCAGCCTTACAGCGGGAGAGGAAGACAATGAGCAGTTCTTC,TRBJ2-1,TRBV4-3,-,TRBD2
CASSPWQGAYNEQFF,TGTGCCAGCAGCCCATGGCAGGGGGCCTACAATGAGCAGTTCTTC,TRBJ2-1,TRBV5-6,-,TRBD1
CASSARGSGVEQYF,TGTGCCAGCAGTGCACGGGGAAGCGGGGTCGAGCAGTACTTC,TRBJ2-7,TRBV25-1,few,TRBD2
CASSTGTATGELFF,TGTGCCAGTAGTACCGGGACAGCCACCGGGGAGCTGTTTTTT,TRBJ2-2,TRBV19,-,TRBD1
CASRGDSYTEAFF,TGTGCCAGCAGGGGGGACAGCTACACTGAAGCTTTCTTT,TRBJ1-1,TRBV2,once,TRBD1
CASSLTASGPAYEQYF,TGTGCCAGCAGCTTAACTGCTAGCGGGCCCGCCTACGAGCAGTACTTC,TRBJ2-7,TRBV7-3,-,TRBD2
CASSLGIRGHTEAFF,TGCGCCAGCAGCTTGGGGATAAGGGGGCACACTGAAGCTTTCTTT,TRBJ1-1,TRBV5-1,-,TRBD1
CASSLGTEGYTF,TGCGCCAGCAGCTTGGGGACAGAAGGCTACACCTTC,TRBJ1-2,TRBV5-1,-,-
CASSLGREPTDTQYF,TGTGCCAGCAGCTTAGGGCGGGAGCCCACAGATACGCAGTATTTT,TRBJ2-3,TRBV7-9,-,TRBD2
CASSERGSNQPQHF,TGTGCCAGCAGTGAAAGGGGCAGCAATCAGCCCCAGCATTTT,TRBJ1-5,TRBV2,few,-
CASSRDGRNNEQFF,TGTGCCAGCTCACGAGATGGGAGAAACAATGAGCAGTTCTTC,TRBJ2-1,TRBV18,-,-
CASSPGAPYEQYF,TGTGCCAGCTCCCCCGGTGCGCCCTACGAGCAGTACTTC,TRBJ2-7,TRBV18,-,-